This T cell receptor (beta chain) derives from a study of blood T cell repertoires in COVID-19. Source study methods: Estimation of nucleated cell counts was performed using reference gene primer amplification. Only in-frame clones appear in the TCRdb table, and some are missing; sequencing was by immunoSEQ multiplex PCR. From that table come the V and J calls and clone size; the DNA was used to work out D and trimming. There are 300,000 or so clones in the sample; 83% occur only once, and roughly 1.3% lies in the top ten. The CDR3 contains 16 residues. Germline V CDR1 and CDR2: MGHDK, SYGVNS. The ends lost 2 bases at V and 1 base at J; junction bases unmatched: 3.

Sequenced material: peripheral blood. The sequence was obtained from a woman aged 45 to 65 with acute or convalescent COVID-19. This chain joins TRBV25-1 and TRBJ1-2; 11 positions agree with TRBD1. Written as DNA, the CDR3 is TGTGCCAGCAGTGAAATAGGGACAGGGGGTAACTATGGCTACACCTTC. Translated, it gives CASSEIGTGGNYGYTF.